A single T cell receptor beta chain is shown here with its context. The antigen is unknown. The data stem from a study of cytomegalovirus exposure and HLA in healthy donors. Whole-study findings and limits: A later analysis found TCR association rates differed by HLA locus, highest for DRB1 and lowest for HLA-C.

The PCR had 60 Vbeta and 13 Jbeta primers. In the original processing: Later analysis identified some 88 million unique TCR beta chains, around 10 million shared. Method: immunoSEQ multiplex PCR; TCRdb's copy keeps in-frame clones and lacks some. For V, J and clone size, that table is used; D and trimming come from the DNA. Its table records some 150,000 clones. Specimen: PBMCs. The TCR originated in a man aged 40-55 years in good health and CMV-seronegative.

The CDR3 loop is CASSFAGTELSTDTQYF. The CDR3 nucleotides are TGTGCCAGCAGCTTTGCCGGGACAGAGCTCTCCACAGATACGCAGTATTTT. The V call is TRBV11-2, the J call TRBJ2-3; 7 bases line up with TRBD1. The CDR3 totals 17 residues. Germline CDR1 is SGHAT and CDR2 is FQNNGV. The junction had 11 bases not matched to a gene; V was cut back by 3 bases and J by 2 bases.